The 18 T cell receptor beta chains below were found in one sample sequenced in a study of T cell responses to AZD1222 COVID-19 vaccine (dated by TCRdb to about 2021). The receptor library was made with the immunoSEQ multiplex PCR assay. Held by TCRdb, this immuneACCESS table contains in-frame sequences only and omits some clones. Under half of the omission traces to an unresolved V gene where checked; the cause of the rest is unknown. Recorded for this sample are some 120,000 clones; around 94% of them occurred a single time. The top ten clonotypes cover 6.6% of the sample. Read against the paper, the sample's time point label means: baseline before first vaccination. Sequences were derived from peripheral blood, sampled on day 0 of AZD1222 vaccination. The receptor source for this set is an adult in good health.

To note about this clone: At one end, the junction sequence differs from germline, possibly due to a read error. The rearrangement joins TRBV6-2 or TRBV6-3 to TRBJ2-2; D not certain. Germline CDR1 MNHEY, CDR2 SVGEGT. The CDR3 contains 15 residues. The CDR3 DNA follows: TGTGCCAGCAGTTACTCGGTCGCGAACACTGGGGAGCTGTTTTTT. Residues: CASSYSVANTGELFF.

For the CDR3, the DNA is TGCGCCAGCAGCCAAGAAGCTAGAGGGCTTTCCCCCTCCTACGAGCAGTACTTC. Protein sequence: CASSQEARGLSPSYEQYF. J is TRBJ2-7 and V is TRBV4-3, with a tentative D call TRBD2 (5 bases). Germline assignment: CDR1 LGHNA and CDR2 YSLEER. This CDR3 contains 18 residues. Trimming took 0 bases from V and 0 from J, leaving 18 bases between them.

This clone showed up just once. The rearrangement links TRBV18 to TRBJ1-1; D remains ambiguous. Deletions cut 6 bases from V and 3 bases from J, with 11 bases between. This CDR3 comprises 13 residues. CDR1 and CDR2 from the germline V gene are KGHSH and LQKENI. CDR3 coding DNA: TGTGCCAGCTCCCGAACCTCTGACACTGAAGCTTTCTTT. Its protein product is CASSRTSDTEAFF.

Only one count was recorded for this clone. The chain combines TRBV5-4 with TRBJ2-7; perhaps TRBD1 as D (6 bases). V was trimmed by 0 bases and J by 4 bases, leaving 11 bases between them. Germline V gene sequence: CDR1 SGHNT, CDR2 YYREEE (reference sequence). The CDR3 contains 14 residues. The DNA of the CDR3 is TGTGCCAGCAGCTTGGCAGGGGTTGATTACGAGCAGTACTTC. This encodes CASSLAGVDYEQYF.

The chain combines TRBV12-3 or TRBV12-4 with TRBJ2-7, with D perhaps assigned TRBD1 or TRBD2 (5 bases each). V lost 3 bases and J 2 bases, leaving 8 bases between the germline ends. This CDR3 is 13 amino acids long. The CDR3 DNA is TGTGCCAGCAGTTTGGGGGACCCCTACGAGCAGTACTTC. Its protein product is CASSLGDPYEQYF.

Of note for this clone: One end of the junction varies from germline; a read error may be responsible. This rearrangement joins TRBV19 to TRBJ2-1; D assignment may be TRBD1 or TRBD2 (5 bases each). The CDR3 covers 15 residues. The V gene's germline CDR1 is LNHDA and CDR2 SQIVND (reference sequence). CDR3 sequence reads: CASRIGTAENNEQFF. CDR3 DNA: TGTGCCAGTAGAATAGGGACGGCTGAAAACAATGAGCAGTTCTTC.

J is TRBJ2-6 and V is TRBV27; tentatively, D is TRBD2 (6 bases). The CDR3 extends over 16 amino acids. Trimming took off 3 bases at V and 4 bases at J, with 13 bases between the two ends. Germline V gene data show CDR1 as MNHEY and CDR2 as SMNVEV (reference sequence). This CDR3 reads CASSLFGGSGANVLTF. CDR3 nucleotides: TGTGCCAGCAGTTTGTTCGGGGGATCGGGGGCCAACGTCCTGACTTTC.

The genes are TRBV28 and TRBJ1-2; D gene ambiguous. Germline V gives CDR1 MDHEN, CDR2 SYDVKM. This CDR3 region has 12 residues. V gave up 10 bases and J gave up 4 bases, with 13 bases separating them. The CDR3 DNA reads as TGTGCCACCGACCGTTTGGGCTATGGCTACACCTTC. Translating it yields CATDRLGYGYTF.

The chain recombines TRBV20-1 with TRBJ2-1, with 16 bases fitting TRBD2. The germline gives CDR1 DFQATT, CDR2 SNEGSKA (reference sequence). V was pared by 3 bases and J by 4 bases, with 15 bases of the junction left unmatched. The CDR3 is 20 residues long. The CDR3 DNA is TGCAGTGCTAGTGTACAACCGGGACTAGCGGGAGGGCGGGGGTACAATGAGCAGTTCTTC. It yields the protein CSASVQPGLAGGRGYNEQFF.

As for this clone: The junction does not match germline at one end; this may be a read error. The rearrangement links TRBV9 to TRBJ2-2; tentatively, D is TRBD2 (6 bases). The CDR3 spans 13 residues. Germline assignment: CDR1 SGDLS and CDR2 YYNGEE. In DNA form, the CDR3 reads TGTGCCCGCAGCCGGGACGGGGGCGGGGAGCTGTTTTTT. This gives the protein CARSRDGGGELFF.

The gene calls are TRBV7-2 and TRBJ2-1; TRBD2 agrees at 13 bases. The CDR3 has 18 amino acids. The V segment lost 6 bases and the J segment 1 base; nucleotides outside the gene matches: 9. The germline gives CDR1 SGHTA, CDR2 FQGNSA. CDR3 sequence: CASRGTSGMMMSYNEQFF. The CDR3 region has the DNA TGTGCCAGCAGGGGGACTAGCGGGATGATGATGTCCTACAATGAGCAGTTCTTC.

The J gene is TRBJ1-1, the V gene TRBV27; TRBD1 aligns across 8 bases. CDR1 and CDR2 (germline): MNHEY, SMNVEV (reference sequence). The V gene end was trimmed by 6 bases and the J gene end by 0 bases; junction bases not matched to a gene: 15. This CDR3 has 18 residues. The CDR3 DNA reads TGTGCCAGCAGCTATACTCGGACAGGGCTCCAAATGAACACTGAAGCTTTCTTT. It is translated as CASSYTRTGLQMNTEAFF.

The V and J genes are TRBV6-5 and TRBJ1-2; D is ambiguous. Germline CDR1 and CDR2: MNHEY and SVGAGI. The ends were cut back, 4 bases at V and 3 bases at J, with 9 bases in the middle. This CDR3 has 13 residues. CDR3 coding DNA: TGTGCCAGCAGTTCCCACATATACTATGGCTACACCTTC. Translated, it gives CASSSHIYYGYTF.

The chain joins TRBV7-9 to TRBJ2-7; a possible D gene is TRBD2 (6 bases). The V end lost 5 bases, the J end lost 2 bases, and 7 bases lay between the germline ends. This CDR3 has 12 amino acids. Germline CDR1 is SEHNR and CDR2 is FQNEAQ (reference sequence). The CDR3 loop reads CASSPGAYEQYF. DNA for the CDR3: TGTGCCAGCAGCCCGGGGGCCTACGAGCAGTACTTC.

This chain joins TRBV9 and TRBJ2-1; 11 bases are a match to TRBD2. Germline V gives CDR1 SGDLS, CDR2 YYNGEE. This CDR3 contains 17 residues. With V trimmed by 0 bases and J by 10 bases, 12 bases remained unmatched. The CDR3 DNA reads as TGTGCCAGCAGCGTAGAGGCGACTAGCGGGGACTCGGGGGAGCAGTTCTTC. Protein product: CASSVEATSGDSGEQFF.

CDR3 sequence reads: CASSYVAGGSGQYF. The CDR3 nucleotides read TGTGCCAGCAGTTACGTAGCGGGAGGCAGCGGGCAGTATTTT. The rearrangement joins TRBV6-2 or TRBV6-3 to TRBJ2-3; 10 bases are shared with TRBD2. The CDR3 has 14 residues. Germline V CDR1 and CDR2: MNHEY, SVGEGT. Trimming cost V 2 bases and J 11 bases; bases outside gene matches: 7.

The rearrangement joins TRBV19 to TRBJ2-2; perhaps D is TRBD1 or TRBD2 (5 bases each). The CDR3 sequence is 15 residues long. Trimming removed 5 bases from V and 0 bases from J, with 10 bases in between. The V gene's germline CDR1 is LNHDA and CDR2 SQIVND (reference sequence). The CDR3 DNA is TGTGCCAGTAGTGCCGGGACCGCGAACACCGGGGAGCTGTTTTTT. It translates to CASSAGTANTGELFF.

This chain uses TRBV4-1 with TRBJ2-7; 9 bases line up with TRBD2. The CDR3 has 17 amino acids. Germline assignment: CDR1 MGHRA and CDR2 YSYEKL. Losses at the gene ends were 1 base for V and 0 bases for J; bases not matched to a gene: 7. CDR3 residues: CASSQVAFSGSSYEQYF. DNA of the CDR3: TGCGCCAGCAGCCAAGTTGCATTTAGCGGGAGCTCCTACGAGCAGTACTTC.